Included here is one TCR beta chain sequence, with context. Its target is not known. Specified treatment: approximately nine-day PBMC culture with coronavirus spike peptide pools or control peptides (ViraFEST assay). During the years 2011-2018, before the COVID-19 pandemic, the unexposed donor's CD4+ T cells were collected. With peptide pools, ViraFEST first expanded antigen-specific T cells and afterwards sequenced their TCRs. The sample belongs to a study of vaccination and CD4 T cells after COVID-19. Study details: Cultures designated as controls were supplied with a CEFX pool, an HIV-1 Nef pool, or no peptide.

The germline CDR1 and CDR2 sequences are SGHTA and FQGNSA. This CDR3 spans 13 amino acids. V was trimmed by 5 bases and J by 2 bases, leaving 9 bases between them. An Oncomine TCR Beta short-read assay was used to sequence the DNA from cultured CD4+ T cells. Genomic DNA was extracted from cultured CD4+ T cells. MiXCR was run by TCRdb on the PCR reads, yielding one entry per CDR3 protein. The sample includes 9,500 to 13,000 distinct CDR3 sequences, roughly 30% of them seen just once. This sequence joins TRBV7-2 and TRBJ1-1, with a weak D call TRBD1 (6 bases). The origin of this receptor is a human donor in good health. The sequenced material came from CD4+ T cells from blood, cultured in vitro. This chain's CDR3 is CASSKTGNTEAFF. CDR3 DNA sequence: TGTGCCAGCAGCAAGACAGGTAACACTGAAGCTTTCTTT.